The next 12 T cell receptor beta chains were all read from a single sample in a study of identical twins. TCRdb called the 5' RACE reads again in MiXCR, with one record for every CDR3 protein. This sample has 280,000 or so distinct CDR3 sequences, with roughly 8.6% found just once. The same data also went into a second study, on yellow fever vaccine responses in identical twins.

What was sequenced was memory (CD45RO+) T cells sorted from blood. These receptor sequences come from a woman aged 18-29 years in good health.

This clonotype was seen repeatedly, ten times or more. The V call is TRBV5-1, the J call TRBJ2-1; 7 bases line up with TRBD2. The CDR3 covers 15 residues. J gave up 6 bases and V 2 bases, and 8 bases lay outside the gene matches. Germline V CDR1 and CDR2: SGHRS, YFSETQ. The CDR3 sequence is CASSLGGSKGNEQFF. The CDR3 coding sequence is TGCGCCAGCAGCTTAGGCGGGAGCAAGGGCAATGAGCAGTTCTTC. The variable domain in full, with the rest retrieved from reference TRBV5-1 and TRBJ2-1, is KAGVTQTPRYLIKTRGQQVTLSCSPISGHRSVSWYQQTPGQGLQFLFEYFSETQRNKGNFPGRFSGRQFSNSRSEMNVSTLELGDSALYLCASSLGGSKGNEQFFGPGTRLTVL.

CDR3 loop: CASSVTGSNQPQHF. The CDR3 nucleotides are TGTGCCAGCAGCGTCACAGGGAGCAATCAGCCCCAGCATTTT. The chain has TRBV2 and TRBJ1-5, with a weak D call TRBD1 (6 bases). V dropped 6 bases and J dropped 1 base, with 10 bases sitting between them. CDR1 and CDR2 (germline): SNHLY, FYNNEI. The CDR3 runs 14 residues.

The V and J genes are TRBV28 and TRBJ2-1; D is unclear. The CDR3 contains 14 residues. V was trimmed by 6 bases and J by 4 bases, leaving 13 bases between them. Germline loops: CDR1 MDHEN, CDR2 SYDVKM. CDR3 region: CASSPRTDYNEQFF. The CDR3 region has the DNA TGTGCCAGCAGCCCACGTACTGATTACAATGAGCAGTTCTTC.

The chain combines TRBV7-8 with TRBJ2-3; TRBD2 matches 13 bases. Losses at the gene ends were 3 bases for V and 4 bases for J; bases not matched to a gene: 7. Looked up from germline, CDR1 is SGHVS and CDR2 is FQNEAQ. The CDR3 has 17 amino acids. CDR3 sequence reads: CASSFRTSGSIADTQYF. The CDR3 coding sequence is TGTGCCAGCAGCTTTAGGACTAGCGGGAGTATCGCAGATACGCAGTATTTT.

The chain joins TRBV28 to TRBJ2-5, with 9 bases that match TRBD1. J was trimmed by 4 bases and V by 2 bases; bases with no gene match: 8. Germline-derived CDR1 and CDR2 are MDHEN and SYDVKM. This CDR3 has 16 residues. CDR3 nucleotides: TGTGCCAGCAGTTTACTCGGGACAGGGTGGAGAGAGACCCAGTACTTC. Translation gives CASSLLGTGWRETQYF.

This clonotype was observed at least ten times. The CDR3: CASSLDGGTGVSGANVLTF. The CDR3 DNA reads TGCGCCAGCAGCTTGGACGGCGGGACAGGAGTCTCTGGGGCCAACGTCCTGACTTTC. The chain is built from TRBV5-1 and TRBJ2-6; 8 bases agree with TRBD1. CDR3 size: 19 residues. The germline gives CDR1 SGHRS, CDR2 YFSETQ. J lost 0 bases, V lost 0 bases, and 8 bases had no gene match.

The chain links TRBV24-1 to TRBJ2-1, with D perhaps matching TRBD2 (6 bases). Germline CDR1 and CDR2: KGHDR and SFDVKD. Trimming shortened V by 3 bases and J by 1 base, and 12 bases separated the two germline ends. This CDR3 spans 16 amino acids. The CDR3 bases are TGTGCCACCAGTGATGGAACTAGCTGGTCCTACAATGAGCAGTTCTTC. This encodes CATSDGTSWSYNEQFF.

The chain recombines TRBV20-1 with TRBJ1-4; D may be TRBD1 (5 bases). This CDR3 has 13 amino acids. CDR1 DFQATT and CDR2 SNEGSKA come from the germline V gene (reference sequence). Deletions cut 4 bases from V and 8 bases from J, with 14 bases between. This CDR3 reads CSATGGAFEKLFF. DNA of the CDR3: TGCAGTGCTACGGGTGGGGCTTTCGAAAAACTGTTTTTT.

This clonotype was counted at least ten times. The gene calls are TRBV10-3 and TRBJ2-3, with D hard to call. The CDR3 covers 15 residues. From germline, CDR1 is ENHRY and CDR2 SYGVKD. V was trimmed by 6 bases and J by 1 base, leaving 14 bases between them. This chain's CDR3 is CAIRAGTPRTDTQYF. The CDR3 region has the DNA TGTGCCATCAGGGCAGGAACACCCCGCACAGATACGCAGTATTTT.

The chain has TRBV5-1 and TRBJ2-5; D not certain. This CDR3 is 15 amino acids long. The germline CDR1 and CDR2 sequences are SGHRS and YFSETQ. The V and J ends lost 1 base and 5 bases respectively, with 15 bases between them. The CDR3 DNA sequence: TGCGCCAGCAGCTTGAACGTAGGTGCTGGGGAGACCCAGTACTTC. Its protein is CASSLNVGAGETQYF.

With regard to this clonotype: A read error may account for a junction end that differs from germline. The chain carries TRBV2 and TRBJ2-2; tentatively, D is TRBD1 or TRBD2 (6 bases each). The CDR3 extends over 15 amino acids. Germline values: CDR1 SNHLY, CDR2 FYNNEI. CDR3 nucleotides: TGTGCCAGCAGGGAAGCGTGGGGGGCCCCCGGGGAGCTGTTTTTT. It translates to CASREAWGAPGELFF.

The sample holds a few counts of this clonotype. The genes are TRBV7-8 and TRBJ1-5; no reliable D call. The CDR3 is 17 residues long. V was shortened by 4 bases and J by 3 bases, with 19 bases between the two germline ends. The germline CDR1 and CDR2 sequences are SGHVS and FQNEAQ. CDR3 coding DNA: TGTGCCAGCAGCTCCGAGCAGGACTGGATGCTCAATCAGCCCCAGCATTTT. Encoded protein: CASSSEQDWMLNQPQHF.